These 2 T cell receptor beta chains were sequenced from one sample in a study of shared clonotypes between healthy human individuals. Clones were read by immunoSEQ multiplex PCR, and TCRdb kept only the in-frame ones, dropping some. The data show approximately 2,000,000 clones, 80% to 95% seen once. Sequenced: naive CD4+ T cells from PBMCs. The subset is: CD45RA+ positively selected. The receptors here all came from a man aged 18 to 29 in good health. Some clones in this sample may be carry-over from other donors' samples.

The chain has TRBV30 and TRBJ2-5; D may be TRBD2 (6 bases). The ends were cut back, 4 bases at V and 5 bases at J, with 14 bases in the middle. This CDR3 contains 13 residues. Per germline, CDR1 GTSNPN and CDR2 SVGIG (reference sequence). CDR3 sequence: CAWNRDLGETQYF. DNA for the CDR3: TGTGCCTGGAACCGGGACTTGGGGGAGACCCAGTACTTC.

This clone was counted a single time. The V and J genes are TRBV7-8 and TRBJ1-5; TRBD1 agrees at 8 bases. The CDR3 spans 19 residues. Trimming cost V 5 bases and J 7 bases; bases outside gene matches: 22. The germline gives CDR1 SGHVS, CDR2 FQNEAQ. The CDR3 DNA reads as TGTGCCAGCAGCCCCACTCCATCGATCGGACAGGGAGGTGACCAGCCCCAGCATTTT. Its translation is CASSPTPSIGQGGDQPQHF.